Listed below are T cell receptor beta chains from one sample, sequenced in a study of beta chain features in type 1 diabetes. The protocol was immunoSEQ multiplex PCR, while the TCRdb copy is restricted to in-frame clones and leaves out a portion. The table includes hundreds of thousands of clones, around 15% detected once. Material for sequencing was naive CD4+ T cells from blood. The receptor source for this set is a man younger than 35 with type 1 diabetes. The CDR3 runs from the conserved cysteine through the conserved F or W. The order of the fields is V gene, D gene, clone size, J gene, CDR3 protein, CDR3 DNA. The D gene is left open where the match is weak. Clone size is not always given. Where it is, it says once, few, many or a class for expanded clones.

TRBV27	.	.	TRBJ1-1	CASSLGLNTEAFF	TGTGCCAGCAGTTTAGGGCTGAACACTGAAGCTTTCTTT
TRBV30	TRBD1	few	TRBJ1-5	CAWSAGGNQPQHF	TGTGCCTGGAGCGCAGGGGGTAATCAGCCCCAGCATTTT
TRBV7-7	.	.	TRBJ2-5	CASSLVRGMRETQYF	TGTGCTAGCAGCTTAGTGCGCGGGATGAGGGAGACCCAGTACTTC
TRBV9	TRBD2	.	TRBJ2-5	CASNRGGWQETQYF	TGTGCCAGCAACCGGGGGGGTTGGCAAGAGACCCAGTACTTC
TRBV18	.	few	TRBJ1-1	CASSPRREMNTEAFF	TGTGCCAGCTCACCACGTAGGGAAATGAACACTGAAGCTTTCTTT
TRBV19	TRBD1	few	TRBJ1-1	CASSSIPDRGHTEAFF	TGTGCCAGTAGTTCAATACCGGACAGGGGGCACACTGAAGCTTTCTTT
TRBV18	TRBD2	.	TRBJ2-3	CASSPPASGGANTQYF	TGTGCCAGCTCACCACCTGCTAGCGGGGGGGCAAATACGCAGTATTTT
TRBV30	.	.	TRBJ2-7	CAWSRGSSYEQYF	TGTGCCTGGAGCCGGGGCAGTTCCTACGAGCAGTACTTC
TRBV10-1	.	few	TRBJ1-1	CAGHNCTGAFF	TGCGCCGGACACAACTGTACGGGAGCTTTCTTT
TRBV30	.	few	TRBJ1-2	CAWKGGNGYTF	TGTGCCTGGAAAGGGGGTAATGGCTACACCTTC
TRBV7-9	.	few	TRBJ1-6	CASSLEGLIGSPLHF	TGTGCCAGCAGCTTAGAGGGACTGATTGGATCACCCCTCCACTTT
TRBV4-1	.	few	TRBJ2-7	CASSQVTEAYEQYF	TGCGCCAGCAGCCAAGTGACGGAAGCCTACGAGCAGTACTTC
TRBV7-7	TRBD2	few	TRBJ2-1	CASSFASGDEQFF	TGTGCTAGCAGCTTCGCTAGCGGGGATGAGCAGTTCTTC
TRBV9	.	.	TRBJ1-2	CASSVDVGQHAYGYTF	TGTGCCAGCAGCGTAGATGTTGGACAGCATGCTTACGGCTACACCTTC
TRBV9	.	.	TRBJ2-7	CASSVATGGAYEQYF	TGTGCCAGCAGCGTAGCTACCGGAGGCGCCTACGAGCAGTACTTC
TRBV12-5	.	.	TRBJ2-7	CASHQGFF	TGTGCTAGTCACCAGGGGTTCTTC
TRBV18	.	.	TRBJ1-4	CASSPERASTNEKLFF	TGTGCCAGCTCACCGGAAAGAGCCTCAACTAATGAAAAACTGTTTTTT
TRBV19	.	few	TRBJ2-5	CASTPTASSSETQYF	TGTGCCAGTACCCCAACAGCTAGCTCGAGTGAGACCCAGTACTTC
TRBV7-9	.	few	TRBJ2-2	CATIKSATEGGELFF	TGTGCCACCATAAAGTCGGCCACCGAGGGCGGGGAGCTGTTTTTT
TRBV10-1	.	.	TRBJ2-2	CASSESGAGELFF	TGCGCCAGCAGTGAGTCGGGGGCCGGGGAGCTGTTTTTT
TRBV9	.	few	TRBJ2-3	CASSVNIGTDTQYF	TGTGCCAGCAGCGTAAACATTGGGACAGATACGCAGTATTTT
TRBV7-6	TRBD1	.	TRBJ1-5	CASSLLKSGRGHQPQHF	TGTGCCAGCAGCTTATTGAAGTCGGGCAGGGGGCATCAGCCCCAGCATTTT
TRBV27	.	.	TRBJ2-7	CASARSSYEQYF	TGTGCCAGCGCCCGAAGCTCCTACGAGCAGTACTTC
TRBV7-9	TRBD1	.	TRBJ1-2	CASSLDRGLNGYTF	TGTGCCAGCAGCTTGGACAGGGGGCTAAATGGCTACACCTTC
TRBV27	TRBD1	.	TRBJ1-5	CASSFLTGGNQPQHF	TGTGCCAGCAGTTTCCTAACAGGGGGCAATCAGCCCCAGCATTTT
TRBV7-9	.	few	TRBJ2-1	CASSHFSDEQFF	TGTGCCAGCAGCCACTTCTCGGATGAGCAGTTCTTC
TRBV9	.	few	TRBJ1-1	CASSVLSENTEAFF	TGTGCCAGCAGCGTATTGTCAGAGAACACTGAAGCTTTCTTT
TRBV4-1	.	few	TRBJ1-2	CASSQVPSAGGYTF	TGCGCCAGCAGCCAAGTACCCAGCGCAGGGGGCTACACCTTC
TRBV5-1	.	few	TRBJ2-3	CASSLDSSTDTQYF	TGCGCCAGCAGCTTGGATTCTAGCACAGATACGCAGTATTTT
TRBV9	TRBD2	few	TRBJ2-5	CASSVAGTSGGPGETQYF	TGTGCCAGCAGCGTAGCTGGGACTAGCGGGGGGCCGGGTGAGACCCAGTACTTC
TRBV30	.	.	TRBJ2-7	CAWDFVGGNYEQYF	TGTGCCTGGGACTTCGTAGGGGGAAACTACGAGCAGTACTTC
TRBV25-1	.	few	TRBJ2-1	CASARDEQFF	TGTGCCAGCGCCAGGGATGAGCAGTTCTTC
TRBV15	.	.	TRBJ1-3	CATSTNHGNTIYF	TGTGCCACCAGCACCAACCATGGAAACACCATATATTTT
TRBV6-5	.	few	TRBJ2-7	CASSQWGEDYEQYF	TGTGCCAGCAGCCAGTGGGGGGAGGACTACGAGCAGTACTTC
TRBV6-5	.	few	TRBJ1-6	CASGRPGHNSPLHF	TGTGCCAGCGGCCGACCTGGCCATAATTCACCCCTCCACTTT
TRBV5-1	.	few	TRBJ2-4	CASSLEIPGTKNIQYF	TGCGCCAGCAGCTTGGAAATCCCGGGAACCAAAAACATTCAGTACTTC
TRBV9	.	few	TRBJ2-5	CASSVDRETQYF	TGTGCCAGCAGCGTAGACAGGGAGACCCAGTACTTC
TRBV10-3	.	few	TRBJ1-1	CATNEGRDTEAFF	TGTGCCACCAACGAGGGACGGGACACTGAAGCTTTCTTT
TRBV5-1	TRBD1	few	TRBJ2-1	CASSLLQGAYEQFF	TGCGCCAGCAGCTTGCTACAGGGGGCCTATGAGCAGTTCTTC
TRBV19	.	.	TRBJ2-7	CASSSPREQYF	TGTGCCAGTAGCTCCCCCCGCGAGCAGTACTTC
TRBV28	.	.	TRBJ2-5	CASTQKGVYETQYF	TGTGCCAGCACCCAAAAGGGAGTATATGAGACCCAGTACTTC
TRBV6-1	TRBD1	.	TRBJ1-4	CASSEEAGTATNEKLFF	TGTGCCAGCAGTGAAGAGGCCGGGACAGCAACTAATGAAAAACTGTTTTTT
TRBV7-8	.	.	TRBJ1-6	CASSLNRGWNSPLHF	TGTGCCAGCAGCTTAAATAGGGGATGGAATTCACCCCTCCACTTT
TRBV5-1	.	few	TRBJ2-5	CASSYIGCVETQYF	TGCGCCAGCAGCTATATTGGATGTGTGGAGACCCAGTACTTC
TRBV6-6	.	.	TRBJ2-3	CASSYSSGGTDTQYF	TGTGCCAGCAGTTACTCGTCGGGAGGCACAGATACGCAGTATTTT
TRBV19	TRBD1	few	TRBJ2-4	CASSIVDRGRENIQYF	TGTGCCAGTAGTATAGTTGACAGGGGTCGGGAAAACATTCAGTACTTC
TRBV6-1	TRBD2	.	TRBJ2-1	CASSATSGGRYNEQFF	TGTGCCAGCAGTGCGACTAGCGGGGGAAGATACAATGAGCAGTTCTTC
TRBV6-1	TRBD1	.	TRBJ1-1	CASIPGQLTNTEAFF	TGTGCCAGCATTCCGGGACAGCTCACCAACACTGAAGCTTTCTTT
TRBV28	TRBD2	many	TRBJ2-3	CASSLAGIRTDTQYF	TGTGCCAGCAGCCTAGCGGGGATTCGGACAGATACGCAGTATTTT